These 5 T cell receptor beta chains were all obtained from the same sample, sequenced in a study of cytomegalovirus exposure and HLA in healthy donors. The PCR made use of 60 Vbeta and 13 Jbeta primers. This table comes from immunoSEQ multiplex PCR, and its TCRdb copy is limited to in-frame clones, with some not included. This table has about 120,000 clones, less than 80% appearing once. Specimen: PBMCs. These receptors all come from a middle-aged woman in good health and CMV-seropositive.

The chain employs TRBV7-2 and TRBJ1-1; possible D gene TRBD1, 5 bases. The CDR3 is made up of 13 amino acids. With 5 bases removed from V and 5 bases from J, the gap between germline ends came to 12 bases. Germline V lookup: CDR1 SGHTA, CDR2 FQGNSA. CDR3 amino acids: CASSMQGRTEAFF. In nucleotides, the CDR3 is TGTGCCAGCAGCATGCAGGGTAGAACTGAAGCTTTCTTT.

The V call is TRBV7-3, the J call TRBJ2-1; the D gene is possibly TRBD1 (6 bases). The V and J ends lost 1 base and 15 bases respectively, with 16 bases between them. This CDR3 is built from 13 residues. Germline CDR1 is SGHTA and CDR2 is FQGTGA. CDR3 bases: TGTGCCAGCAGCTTAAATGAGGGGGACCGGCCGTTCTTC. Its translation: CASSLNEGDRPFF.

The chain couples TRBV29-1 to TRBJ2-5, with a possible D match to TRBD1 (5 bases). Trimming pared 0 bases from V and 5 bases from J, leaving 16 bases between. The germline V gene has CDR1 SQVTM and CDR2 ANQGSEA. The CDR3 extends over 15 amino acids. This CDR3 is CSVEDERSRVETQYF. CDR3 coding DNA: TGCAGCGTTGAAGATGAAAGGAGCAGGGTGGAGACCCAGTACTTC.

J is TRBJ1-2 and V is TRBV27, with D possibly being TRBD1 (6 bases). The ends were cut back, 4 bases at V and 8 bases at J, with 14 bases in the middle. CDR1 and CDR2 from the germline V gene are MNHEY and SMNVEV (reference sequence). This CDR3 is 13 amino acids long. Here the CDR3 DNA reads TGTGCCAGCAGTTCCCCAGGGGAGAGAGGCTACACCTTC. Translated, it gives CASSSPGERGYTF.

The chain carries TRBV4-1 and TRBJ2-1; D is unclear. This CDR3 is built from 15 residues. V was cut by 0 bases and J by 0 bases, with 6 bases left in between. Germline V gene lookup returns CDR1 MGHRA and CDR2 YSYEKL. The CDR3 reads CASSQDSGSYNEQFF. Here the CDR3 DNA reads TGCGCCAGCAGCCAAGATAGTGGCTCCTACAATGAGCAGTTCTTC.